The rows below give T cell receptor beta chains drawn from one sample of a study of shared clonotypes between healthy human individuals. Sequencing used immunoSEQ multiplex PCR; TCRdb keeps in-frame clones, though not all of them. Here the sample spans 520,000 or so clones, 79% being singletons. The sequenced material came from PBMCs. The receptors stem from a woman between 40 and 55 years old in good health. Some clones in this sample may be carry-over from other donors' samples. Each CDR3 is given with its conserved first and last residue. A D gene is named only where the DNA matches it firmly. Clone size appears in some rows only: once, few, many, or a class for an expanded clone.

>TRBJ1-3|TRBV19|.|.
CASSMGWETPGNTIYF
TGTGCCAGTAGTATGGGGTGGGAGACTCCTGGAAACACCATATATTTT
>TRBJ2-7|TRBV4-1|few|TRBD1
CASSQFPGQGYEQYF
TGCGCCAGCAGCCAATTTCCGGGACAGGGCTACGAGCAGTACTTC
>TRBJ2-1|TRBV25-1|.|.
CASSDIGWNEQFF
TGTGCCAGCAGTGACATCGGATGGAATGAGCAGTTCTTC
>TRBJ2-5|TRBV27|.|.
CASSFDGRTQYF
TGTGCCAGCAGTTTTGACGGGCGGACCCAGTACTTC
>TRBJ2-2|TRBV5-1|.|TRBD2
CASSKIQAGITGELFF
TGCGCCAGCAGCAAAATTCAAGCGGGAATCACCGGGGAGCTGTTTTTT
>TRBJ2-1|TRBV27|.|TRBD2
CASSPSSGTYNEQFF
TGTGCCAGCAGCCCGAGTAGCGGGACCTACAATGAGCAGTTCTTC
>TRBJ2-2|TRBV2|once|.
CASSEVRLPGELFF
TGTGCCAGCAGTGAAGTACGACTACCCGGGGAGCTGTTTTTT
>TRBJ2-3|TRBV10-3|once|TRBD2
CAIRPGLAGAADTQYF
TGTGCCATCAGACCGGGACTAGCGGGAGCGGCAGATACGCAGTATTTT
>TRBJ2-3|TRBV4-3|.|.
CASSQERGDTQYF
TGCGCCAGCAGCCAAGAACGCGGAGATACGCAGTATTTT
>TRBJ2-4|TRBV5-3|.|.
CARSLINIQYF
TGTGCCAGAAGCTTGATAAACATTCAGTACTTC
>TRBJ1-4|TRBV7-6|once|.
CASSLGGYDEKLFF
TGTGCCAGCAGCTTGGGAGGGTATGACGAAAAACTGTTTTTT
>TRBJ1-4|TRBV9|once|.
CASSVGGRRNEKLFF
TGTGCCAGCAGCGTAGGAGGCCGACGTAATGAAAAACTGTTTTTT
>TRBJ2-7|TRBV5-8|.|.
CASSLVASYEQYF
TGTGCCAGCAGCTTGGTGGCTTCCTACGAGCAGTACTTC
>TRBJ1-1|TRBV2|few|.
CASSELENTEAFF
TGTGCCAGCAGTGAACTAGAGAACACTGAAGCTTTCTTT
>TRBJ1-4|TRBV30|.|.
CAWSVKTFSEKLFF
TGTGCCTGGAGTGTAAAGACGTTCAGTGAAAAACTGTTTTTT
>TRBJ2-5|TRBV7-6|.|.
CASTRSAGFTETQYF
TGTGCCAGCACCAGATCCGCGGGGTTTACCGAGACCCAGTACTTC
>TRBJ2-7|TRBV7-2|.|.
CASSPDYGEQYF
TGTGCCAGCAGCCCTGATTACGGAGAGCAGTACTTC
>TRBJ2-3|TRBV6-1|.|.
CASSEQPLADTQYF
TGTGCCAGCAGTGAACAGCCTTTAGCAGATACGCAGTATTTT
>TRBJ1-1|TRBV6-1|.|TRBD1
CASSAGTGKAFF
TGTGCCAGCAGTGCCGGGACAGGGAAAGCTTTCTTT
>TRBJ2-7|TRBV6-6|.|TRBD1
CASSSPGQGRYEQYF
TGTGCCAGCAGTTCCCCGGGACAGGGTCGATACGAGCAGTACTTC
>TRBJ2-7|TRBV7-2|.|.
CASSSLPSLVYEQYF
TGTGCCAGCAGCTCCTTACCTAGTTTAGTGTACGAGCAGTACTTC
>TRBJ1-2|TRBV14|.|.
CASSRELLRGYTF
TGTGCCAGCAGCCGAGAACTTCTGCGGGGCTACACCTTC
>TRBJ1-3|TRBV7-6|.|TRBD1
CASSSRDREGNTIYF
TGTGCCAGCAGCTCGCGGGACAGGGAAGGAAACACCATATATTTT
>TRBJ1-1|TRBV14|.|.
CASSQGANTEAFF
TGTGCCAGCAGCCAGGGAGCGAACACTGAAGCTTTCTTT
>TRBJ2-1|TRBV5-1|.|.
CASSARTESNEQFF
TGCGCCAGCAGCGCCCGGACAGAGAGCAATGAGCAGTTCTTC
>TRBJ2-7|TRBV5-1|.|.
CASSLGQGVYEQYF
TGCGCCAGCAGCTTAGGGCAGGGAGTCTACGAGCAGTACTTC
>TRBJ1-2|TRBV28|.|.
CASSSNYGYTF
TGTGCCAGCAGTTCGAACTATGGCTACACCTTC
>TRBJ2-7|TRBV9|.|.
CASSVDAGPSRQQYF
TGTGCCAGCAGCGTAGATGCGGGACCCTCAAGGCAGCAGTACTTC
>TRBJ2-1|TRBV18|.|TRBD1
CASSPPGWTGGNEQFF
TGTGCCAGCTCACCACCGGGGTGGACAGGGGGCAATGAGCAGTTCTTC
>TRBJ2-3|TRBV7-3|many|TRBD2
CASSSGTTTDTQYF
TGTGCCAGCAGCTCCGGGACTACCACAGATACGCAGTATTTT
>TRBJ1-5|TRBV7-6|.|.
CASSLGRAEPQHF
TGTGCCAGCAGCTTAGGCAGGGCAGAGCCCCAGCATTTT
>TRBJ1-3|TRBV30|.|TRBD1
CAWTSAPGGGGNTIYF
TGTGCCTGGACTTCGGCTCCAGGGGGTGGTGGAAACACCATATATTTT
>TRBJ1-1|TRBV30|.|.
CASGRSTEAFF
TGTGCCTCGGGGCGGAGTACTGAAGCTTTCTTT
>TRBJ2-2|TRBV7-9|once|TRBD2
CASSLSGRAVGELFF
TGTGCCAGCAGCTTGAGCGGGAGGGCCGTCGGGGAGCTGTTTTTT
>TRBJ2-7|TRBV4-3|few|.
CASSRTVSSEQYF
TGCGCCAGCAGCCGGACGGTTTCGTCCGAGCAGTACTTC
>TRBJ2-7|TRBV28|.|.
CASSWPPAHEQYF
TGTGCCAGCAGTTGGCCCCCGGCCCACGAGCAGTACTTC
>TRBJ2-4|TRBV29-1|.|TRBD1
CSEGQAPRGANIQYF
TGCAGCGAGGGACAGGCGCCGAGGGGGGCAAACATTCAGTACTTC
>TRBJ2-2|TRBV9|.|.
CASSVVGGNSGELFF
TGTGCCAGCAGCGTAGTTGGGGGAAACTCCGGGGAGCTGTTTTTT
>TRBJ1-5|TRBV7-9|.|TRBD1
CASSFGDRAQPQHF
TGTGCCAGCAGCTTCGGGGACAGGGCTCAGCCCCAGCATTTT
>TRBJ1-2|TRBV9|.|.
CASSVRGTNYGYTF
TGTGCCAGCAGCGTCCGCGGAACTAACTATGGCTACACCTTC
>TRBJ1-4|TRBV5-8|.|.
CASSLDAEKLFF
TGTGCCAGCAGCTTGGATGCTGAAAAACTGTTTTTT
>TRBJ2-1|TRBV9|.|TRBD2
CASSSRLAGGGYNEQFF
TGTGCCAGCAGCTCCAGACTAGCGGGGGGGGGCTACAATGAGCAGTTCTTC
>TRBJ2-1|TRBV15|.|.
CATSRDLDNEQFF
TGTGCCACCAGCAGAGATCTGGACAATGAGCAGTTCTTC
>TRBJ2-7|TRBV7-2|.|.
CASSPRRAYEQYF
TGTGCCAGCAGCCCACGGAGGGCCTACGAGCAGTACTTC
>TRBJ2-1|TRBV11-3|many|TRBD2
CASSLSGSGGEQFF
TGTGCCAGCAGCTTAAGTGGGTCGGGGGGTGAGCAGTTCTTC
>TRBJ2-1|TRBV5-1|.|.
CASSPLLPNNEQFF
TGCGCCAGCAGCCCTCTGCTTCCAAACAATGAGCAGTTCTTC
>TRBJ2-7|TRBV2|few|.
CASTGDSNEQYF
TGTGCCAGCACTGGTGATTCTAACGAGCAGTACTTC
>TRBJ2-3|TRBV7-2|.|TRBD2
CASSLGLAGGTDTQYF
TGTGCCAGCAGCTTAGGACTAGCGGGAGGCACAGATACGCAGTATTTT
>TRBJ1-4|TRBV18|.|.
CASSPGPSGDEKLFF
TGTGCCAGCTCGCCCGGGCCTAGCGGTGATGAAAAACTGTTTTTT
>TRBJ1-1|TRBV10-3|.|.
CAIRRIQGTNTEAFF
TGTGCCATCAGGAGAATACAGGGAACAAACACTGAAGCTTTCTTT
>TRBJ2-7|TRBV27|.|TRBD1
CASSPTGGVGEQYF
TGTGCCTCATCCCCTACAGGGGGCGTGGGGGAGCAGTACTTC
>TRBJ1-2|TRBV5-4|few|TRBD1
CASSLSTGGDYTF
TGTGCCAGCAGCTTGTCCACAGGGGGTGATTACACCTTC
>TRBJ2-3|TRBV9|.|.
CASSPLQTDTQYF
TGTGCCAGCAGCCCGCTTCAGACAGATACGCAGTATTTT
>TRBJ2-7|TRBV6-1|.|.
CASSVPANSYEQYF
TGTGCCAGCAGTGTCCCAGCTAACTCCTACGAGCAGTACTTC